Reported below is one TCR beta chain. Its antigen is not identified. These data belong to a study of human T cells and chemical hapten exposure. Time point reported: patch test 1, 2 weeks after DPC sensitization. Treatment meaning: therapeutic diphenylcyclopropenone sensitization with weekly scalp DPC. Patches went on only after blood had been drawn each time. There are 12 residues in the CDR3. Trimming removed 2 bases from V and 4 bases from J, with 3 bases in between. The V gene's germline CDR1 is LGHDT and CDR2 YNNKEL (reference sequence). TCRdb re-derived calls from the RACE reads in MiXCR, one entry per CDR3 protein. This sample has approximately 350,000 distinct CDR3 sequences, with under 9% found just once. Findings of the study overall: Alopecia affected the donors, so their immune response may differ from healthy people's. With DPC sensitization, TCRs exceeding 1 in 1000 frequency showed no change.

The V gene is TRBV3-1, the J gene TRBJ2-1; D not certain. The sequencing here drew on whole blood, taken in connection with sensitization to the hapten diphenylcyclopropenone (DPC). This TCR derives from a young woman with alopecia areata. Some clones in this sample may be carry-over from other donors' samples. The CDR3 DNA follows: TGTGCCAGCAGCCAAACTTACAATGAGCAGTTCTTC. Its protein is CASSQTYNEQFF.